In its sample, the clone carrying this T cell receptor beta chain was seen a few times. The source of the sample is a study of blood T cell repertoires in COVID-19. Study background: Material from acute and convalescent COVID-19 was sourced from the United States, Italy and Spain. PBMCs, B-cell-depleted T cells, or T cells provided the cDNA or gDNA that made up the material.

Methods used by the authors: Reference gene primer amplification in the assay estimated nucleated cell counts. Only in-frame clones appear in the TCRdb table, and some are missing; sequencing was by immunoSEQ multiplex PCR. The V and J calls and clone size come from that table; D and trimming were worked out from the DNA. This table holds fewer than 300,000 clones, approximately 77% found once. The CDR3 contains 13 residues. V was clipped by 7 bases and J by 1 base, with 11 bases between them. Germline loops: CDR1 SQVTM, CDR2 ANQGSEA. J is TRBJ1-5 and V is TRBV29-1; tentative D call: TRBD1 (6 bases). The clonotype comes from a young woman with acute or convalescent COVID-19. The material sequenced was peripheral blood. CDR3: CSALTGSNQPQHF. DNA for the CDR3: TGCAGCGCCCTCACAGGGAGCAATCAGCCCCAGCATTTT.